This note documents a single T cell receptor beta chain sequence. This sample is drawn from a study of control samples from healthy donors and cancer patients. The CDR3 is made up of 15 amino acids. Per the germline V gene, CDR1 is SGHTA and CDR2 is FQGTGA. V lost 2 bases, J lost 6 bases, and 6 bases stayed unmatched. Produced via immunoSEQ multiplex PCR; TCRdb's table is partial and in-frame only. The profile shows roughly 150,000 clones, 70% to 90% of them singletons. Source material: blood. This TCR derives from a man aged 18 to 35 in good health. This chain connects TRBV7-3 to TRBJ2-2, with 7 bases lining up with TRBD2. DNA for the CDR3: TGTGCCAGCAGCTTAGCGGGGGAGGTATCCGGGGAGCTGTTTTTT. Protein sequence: CASSLAGEVSGELFF.